The clone carrying this T cell receptor (beta chain) was recorded at least ten times. Its antigen is currently unknown. This entry belongs to a study of T cells in Graves' hyperthyroidism and ophthalmopathy. Diagnostic decisions used clinical symptoms, serum thyroxine and TRAb, thyroid ultrasound and orbital computed tomography. The authors obtained PBMCs from 10 ml of fresh peripheral blood. The V and J ends lost 6 bases and 0 bases respectively, with 18 bases between them. Germline CDR1 reads MNHNS; CDR2 reads SASEGT. The CDR3 has 16 residues. The study's findings and limits: Most thyroid clonotypes that were expanded above 0.001 also turned up in blood. A model built on 13 V-J features separated ophthalmopathy from stable hyperthyroidism.

Amplification targeted TCR beta CDR3 regions from RNA transcripts. Carried out on the TCR CDR3, a first-round RT-PCR used the HTBI primer set. TCRdb reprocessed the multiplex PCR reads via MiXCR and lists one record per CDR3 protein. The table shows roughly 520,000 distinct CDR3 sequences, with around a quarter occurring only once. The source is a young woman with Graves' ophthalmopathy. The V call is TRBV6-1, the J call TRBJ2-7; D may match TRBD1 or TRBD2 (5 bases each). The sequenced sample consisted of blood. The CDR3 sequence: CASRDPGTSRSYEQYF. CDR3 coding DNA: TGTGCCAGCAGAGACCCCGGGACCTCCCGCTCCTACGAGCAGTACTTC.